The sequence of this T cell receptor (beta chain) was determined in a study of blood T cells in healthy people across ages. Overall study: About one barcoded TCR beta cDNA was captured per two T cells.

This clonotype was picked up one time. V lost 4 bases and J lost 5, with 15 bases in between. The CDR3 is 14 residues long. Per the germline V gene, CDR1 is MNHEY and CDR2 is SVGEGT. Those donating, healthy Caucasian individuals from Russia, were aged about 6 to 95. The use of a sample-barcoded 5' primer and a J-beta primer mix characterized a second PCR of roughly 6 to 11 cycles. TCRdb reprocessed the 5' RACE reads via MiXCR and lists one record per CDR3 protein. The data contain around 650,000 distinct CDR3 sequences, roughly 30% of them singletons. The TCR originated in an elderly woman in good health. The chain combines TRBV6-2 or TRBV6-3 with TRBJ2-7; D is perhaps TRBD2 (6 bases). The sample comprised blood. DNA of the CDR3: TGTGCCAGCAGTTCCCCGACTAGTATCGACGAGCAGTACTTC. Its translation: CASSSPTSIDEQYF.